A selection of T cell receptor beta chains follows, all from one sample in a study of beta chain features in type 1 diabetes. Generated by immunoSEQ multiplex PCR, the TCRdb table keeps only in-frame clones and is missing some. The sample contains 810,000 or so clones, under 20% of which appear only once. What was sequenced was naive CD4+ T cells from blood. The receptor set was obtained from a woman between 18 and 29 years old in good health. CDR3s include the opening cysteine and the closing phenylalanine or tryptophan. For some rows the clone size is stated as once, few or many, or as a class when expanded; others skip it.

TRBV9	TRBJ2-1	few	CASSAERELYNEQFF
TRBV2	TRBJ2-7	few	CASRGAGAVAQQYF
TRBV5-4	TRBJ2-3	few	CASSSQAGDTQYF
TRBV5-4	TRBJ1-2	few	CASSSVYGYTF
TRBV6-5	TRBJ2-2	few	CASSYSYTRLTGELFF
TRBV7-9	TRBJ2-2	few	CASSPGQGGTGELFF
TRBV7-2	TRBJ2-1	-	CASSLGGTGREQFF
TRBV7-9	TRBJ1-4	-	CASSKGLAVFF
TRBV23-1	TRBJ1-5	few	CASSLRDNQPQHF
TRBV28	TRBJ2-5	-	CASSRGGQETQYF
TRBV29-1	TRBJ2-1	-	CSVGGQSLGGSYNEQFF
TRBV15	TRBJ2-1	-	CATSRDSGNEQFF
TRBV2	TRBJ2-1	few	CASSRGRDSNEQFF
TRBV21-1	TRBJ2-7	few	CASSKGQGNEQYF
TRBV4-2	TRBJ2-3	-	CASSQGMTSGIADTQYF
TRBV19	TRBJ2-7	-	CASSIRDSYEQYF